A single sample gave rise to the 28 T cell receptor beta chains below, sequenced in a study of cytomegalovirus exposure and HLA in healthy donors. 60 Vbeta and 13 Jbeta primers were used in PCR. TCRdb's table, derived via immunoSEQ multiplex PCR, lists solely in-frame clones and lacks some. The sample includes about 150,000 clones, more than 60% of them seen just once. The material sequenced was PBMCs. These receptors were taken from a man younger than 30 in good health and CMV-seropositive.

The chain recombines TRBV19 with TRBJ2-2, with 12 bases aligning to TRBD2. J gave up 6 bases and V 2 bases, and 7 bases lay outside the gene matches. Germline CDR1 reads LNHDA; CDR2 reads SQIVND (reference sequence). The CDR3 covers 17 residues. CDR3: CASSISGLAGSAGELFF. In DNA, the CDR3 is TGTGCCAGTAGTATAAGTGGACTAGCGGGATCGGCCGGGGAGCTGTTTTTT. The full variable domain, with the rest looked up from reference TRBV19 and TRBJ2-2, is DGGITQSPKYLFRKEGQNVTLSCEQNLNHDAMYWYRQDPGQGLRLIYYSQIVNDFQKGDIAEGYSVSREKKESFPLTVTSAQKNPTAFYLCASSISGLAGSAGELFFGEGSRLTVL.

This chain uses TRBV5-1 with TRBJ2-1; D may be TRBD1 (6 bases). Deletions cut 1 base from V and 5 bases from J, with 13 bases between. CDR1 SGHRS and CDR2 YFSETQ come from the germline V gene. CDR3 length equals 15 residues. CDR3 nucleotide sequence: TGCGCCAGCAGCTTGAGTACAGGGCGTCACAATGAGCAGTTCTTC. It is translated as CASSLSTGRHNEQFF.

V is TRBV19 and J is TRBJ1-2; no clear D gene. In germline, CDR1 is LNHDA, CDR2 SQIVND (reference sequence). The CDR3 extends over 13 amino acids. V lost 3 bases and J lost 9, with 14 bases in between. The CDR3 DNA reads TGTGCCAGTAGTATGGTTTCCGGGAGCCGCTACACCTTC. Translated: CASSMVSGSRYTF.

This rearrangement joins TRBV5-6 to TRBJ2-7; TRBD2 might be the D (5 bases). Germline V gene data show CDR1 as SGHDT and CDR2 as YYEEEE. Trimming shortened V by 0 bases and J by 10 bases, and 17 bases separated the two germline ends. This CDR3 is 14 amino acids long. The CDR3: CASSLAGLGWGQYF. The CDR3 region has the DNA TGTGCCAGCAGCTTGGCCGGACTTGGATGGGGACAGTACTTC.

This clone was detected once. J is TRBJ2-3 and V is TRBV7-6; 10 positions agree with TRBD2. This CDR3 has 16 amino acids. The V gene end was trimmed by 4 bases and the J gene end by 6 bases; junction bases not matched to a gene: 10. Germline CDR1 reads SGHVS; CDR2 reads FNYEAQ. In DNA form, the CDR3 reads TGTGCCAGCAGCTCCCTTGGGCTAGCGGGAGCTGATACGCAGTATTTT. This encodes CASSSLGLAGADTQYF.

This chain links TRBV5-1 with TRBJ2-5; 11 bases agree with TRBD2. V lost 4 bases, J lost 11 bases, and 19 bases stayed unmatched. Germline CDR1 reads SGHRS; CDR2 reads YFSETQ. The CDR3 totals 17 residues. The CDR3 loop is CASSPGPTSGSLWEQYF. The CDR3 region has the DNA TGCGCCAGCAGCCCGGGGCCCACTAGCGGGAGTCTGTGGGAGCAGTACTTC.

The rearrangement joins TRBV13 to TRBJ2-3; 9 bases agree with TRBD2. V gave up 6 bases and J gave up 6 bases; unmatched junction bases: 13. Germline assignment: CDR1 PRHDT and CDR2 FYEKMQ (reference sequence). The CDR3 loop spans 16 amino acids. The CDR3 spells CASSFSVSGRRDTQYF. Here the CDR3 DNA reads TGTGCCAGCAGTTTCTCAGTTAGCGGGAGAAGGGATACGCAGTATTTT. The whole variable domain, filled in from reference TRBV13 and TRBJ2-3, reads AAGVIQSPRHLIKEKRETATLKCYPIPRHDTVYWYQQGPGQDPQFLISFYEKMQSDKGSIPDRFSAQQFSDYHSELNMSSLELGDSALYFCASSFSVSGRRDTQYFGPGTRLTVL.

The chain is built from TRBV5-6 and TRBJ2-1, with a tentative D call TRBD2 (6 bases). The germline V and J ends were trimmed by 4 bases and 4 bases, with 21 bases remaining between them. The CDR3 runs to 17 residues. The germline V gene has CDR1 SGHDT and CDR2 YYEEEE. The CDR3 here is CASSRKPGLADYNEQFF. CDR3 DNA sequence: TGTGCCAGCAGCCGAAAGCCGGGACTCGCCGATTACAATGAGCAGTTCTTC.

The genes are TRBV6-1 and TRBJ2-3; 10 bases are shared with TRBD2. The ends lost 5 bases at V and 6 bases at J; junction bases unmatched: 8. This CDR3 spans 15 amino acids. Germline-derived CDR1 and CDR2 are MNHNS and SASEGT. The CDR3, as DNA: TGTGCCAGCAGTTCTAGCGGGAGTGTATCGGATACGCAGTATTTT. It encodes CASSSSGSVSDTQYF.

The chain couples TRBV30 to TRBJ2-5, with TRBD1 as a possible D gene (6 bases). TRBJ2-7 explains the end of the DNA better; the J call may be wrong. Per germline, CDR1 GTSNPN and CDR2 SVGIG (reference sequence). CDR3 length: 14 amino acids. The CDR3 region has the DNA TGTGCCTGGAGCTACAGGGATGACACCTACGAGCAGTACTTC. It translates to CAWSYRDDTYEQYF.

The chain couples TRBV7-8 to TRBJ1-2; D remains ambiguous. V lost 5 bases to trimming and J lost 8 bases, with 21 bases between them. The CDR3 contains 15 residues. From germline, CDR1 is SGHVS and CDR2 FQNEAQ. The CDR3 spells CASSPRAEGAGGYTF. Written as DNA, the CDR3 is TGTGCCAGCAGCCCCCGAGCCGAGGGCGCGGGCGGCTACACCTTC.

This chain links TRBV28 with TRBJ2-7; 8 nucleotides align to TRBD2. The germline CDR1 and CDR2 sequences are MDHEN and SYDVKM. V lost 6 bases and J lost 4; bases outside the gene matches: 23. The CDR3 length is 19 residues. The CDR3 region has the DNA TGTGCCAGCAGGACGCCGAACCGCACTCCGGGACTAGGGCGATACGAGCAGTACTTC. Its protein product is CASRTPNRTPGLGRYEQYF.

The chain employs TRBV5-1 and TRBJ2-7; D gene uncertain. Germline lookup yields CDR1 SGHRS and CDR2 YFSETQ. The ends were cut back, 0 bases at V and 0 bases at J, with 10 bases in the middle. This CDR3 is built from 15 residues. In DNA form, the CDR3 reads TGCGCCAGCAGCTTGGATGGGCCGAGCTCCTACGAGCAGTACTTC. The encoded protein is CASSLDGPSSYEQYF.

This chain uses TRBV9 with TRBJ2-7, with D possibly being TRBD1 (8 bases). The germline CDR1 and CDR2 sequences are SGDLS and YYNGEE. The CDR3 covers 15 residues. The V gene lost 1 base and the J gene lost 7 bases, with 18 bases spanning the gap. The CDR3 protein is CASSVSPTGEGEQYF. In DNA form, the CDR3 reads TGTGCCAGCAGCGTATCTCCGACAGGGGAGGGAGAGCAGTACTTC.

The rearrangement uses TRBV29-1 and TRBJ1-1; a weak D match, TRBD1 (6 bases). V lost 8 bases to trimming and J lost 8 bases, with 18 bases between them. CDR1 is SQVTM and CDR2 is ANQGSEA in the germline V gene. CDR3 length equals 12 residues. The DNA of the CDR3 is TGCAGCTCGTCCCAGGGGCCCGAAGAAGCTTTCTTT. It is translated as CSSSQGPEEAFF.

CDR3 residues: CASSGLLSSYNEQFF. CDR3 bases: TGTGCCAGCAGCGGTTTACTTAGCTCCTACAATGAGCAGTTCTTC. The V call is TRBV5-6, the J call TRBJ2-1, with D hard to call. V was clipped by 4 bases and J by 0 bases, with 11 bases between them. CDR1 SGHDT and CDR2 YYEEEE come from the germline V gene. The CDR3 sequence is 15 residues long.

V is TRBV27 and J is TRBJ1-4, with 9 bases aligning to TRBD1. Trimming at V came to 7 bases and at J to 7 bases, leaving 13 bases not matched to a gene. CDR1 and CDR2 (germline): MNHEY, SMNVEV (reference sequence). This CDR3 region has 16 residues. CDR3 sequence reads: CASTGTPGTGFEKLFF. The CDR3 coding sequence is TGTGCCAGCACGGGCACCCCCGGGACAGGGTTTGAAAAACTGTTTTTT. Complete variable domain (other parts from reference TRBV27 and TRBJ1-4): EAQVTQNPRYLITVTGKKLTVTCSQNMNHEYMSWYRQDPGLGLRQIYYSMNVEVTDKGDVPEGYKVSRKEKRNFPLILESPSPNQTSLYFCASTGTPGTGFEKLFFGSGTQLSVL.

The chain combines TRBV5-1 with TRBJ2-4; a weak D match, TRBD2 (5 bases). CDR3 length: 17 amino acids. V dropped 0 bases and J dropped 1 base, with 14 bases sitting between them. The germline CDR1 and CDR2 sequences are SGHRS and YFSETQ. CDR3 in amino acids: CASSLAEGLRAKNIQYF. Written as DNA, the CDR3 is TGCGCCAGCAGCTTGGCTGAGGGCTTGAGGGCCAAAAACATTCAGTACTTC.

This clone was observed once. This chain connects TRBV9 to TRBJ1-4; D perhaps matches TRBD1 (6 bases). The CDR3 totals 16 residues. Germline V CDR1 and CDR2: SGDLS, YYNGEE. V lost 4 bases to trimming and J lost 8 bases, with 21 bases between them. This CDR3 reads CASSTGTNRALEKLFF. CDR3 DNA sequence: TGTGCCAGCAGCACCGGGACTAACAGGGCTTTGGAAAAACTGTTTTTT.

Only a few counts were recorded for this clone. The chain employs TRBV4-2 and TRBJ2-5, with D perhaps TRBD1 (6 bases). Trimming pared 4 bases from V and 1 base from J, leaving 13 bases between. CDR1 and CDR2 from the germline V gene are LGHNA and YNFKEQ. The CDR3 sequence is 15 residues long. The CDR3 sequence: CASSPQGQTQETQYF. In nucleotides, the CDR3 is TGTGCCAGCAGCCCTCAGGGACAAACCCAAGAGACCCAGTACTTC.

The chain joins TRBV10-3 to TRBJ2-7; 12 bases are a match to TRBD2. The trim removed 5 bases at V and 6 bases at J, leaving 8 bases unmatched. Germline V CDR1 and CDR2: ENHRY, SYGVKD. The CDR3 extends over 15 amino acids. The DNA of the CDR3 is TGTGCCATCAGTAAAGAACTAGCGGGAGGAGGCGAGCAGTACTTC. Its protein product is CAISKELAGGGEQYF.

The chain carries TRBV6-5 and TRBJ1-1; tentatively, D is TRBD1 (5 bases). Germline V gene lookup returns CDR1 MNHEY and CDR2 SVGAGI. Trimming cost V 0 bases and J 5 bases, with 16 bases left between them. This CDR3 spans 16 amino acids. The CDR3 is CASSYSSANKGTEAFF. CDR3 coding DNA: TGTGCCAGCAGTTACTCCTCGGCCAACAAGGGGACTGAAGCTTTCTTT.

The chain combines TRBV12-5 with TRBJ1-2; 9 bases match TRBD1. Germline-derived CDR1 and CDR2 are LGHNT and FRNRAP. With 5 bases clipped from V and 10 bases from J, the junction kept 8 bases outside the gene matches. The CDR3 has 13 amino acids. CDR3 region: CASGGGQGLAYTF. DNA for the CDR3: TGTGCTAGTGGTGGTGGACAGGGGCTAGCCTACACCTTC.

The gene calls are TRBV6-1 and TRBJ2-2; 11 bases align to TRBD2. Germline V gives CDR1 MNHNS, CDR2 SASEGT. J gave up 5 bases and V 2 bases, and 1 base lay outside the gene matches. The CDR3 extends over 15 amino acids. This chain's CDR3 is CASSELAGGTGELFF. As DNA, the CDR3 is TGTGCCAGCAGTGAACTAGCGGGAGGTACCGGGGAGCTGTTTTTT.

The CDR3 coding sequence is TGTGCCAGCAGCCCCTGGGGCGGGATCCAAGAGACCCAGTACTTC. Its protein is CASSPWGGIQETQYF. This rearrangement joins TRBV7-6 to TRBJ2-5, with D perhaps matching TRBD2 (6 bases). This CDR3 is 15 amino acids long. Trimming stripped 5 bases from V and 1 base from J, with 14 bases between. The germline gives CDR1 SGHVS, CDR2 FNYEAQ.

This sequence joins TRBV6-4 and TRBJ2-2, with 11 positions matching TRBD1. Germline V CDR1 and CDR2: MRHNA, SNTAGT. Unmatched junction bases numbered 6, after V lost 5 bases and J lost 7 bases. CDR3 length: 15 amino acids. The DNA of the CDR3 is TGTGCCAGCAGTCAGGGACAGGGGGATGGCGGGGAGCTGTTTTTT. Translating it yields CASSQGQGDGGELFF.

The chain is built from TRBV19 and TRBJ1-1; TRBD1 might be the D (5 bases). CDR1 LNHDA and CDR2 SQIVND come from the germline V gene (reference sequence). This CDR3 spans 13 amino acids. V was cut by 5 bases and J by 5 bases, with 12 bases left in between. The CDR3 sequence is CASSVGGWTEAFF. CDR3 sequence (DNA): TGTGCCAGTAGTGTGGGGGGATGGACTGAAGCTTTCTTT.

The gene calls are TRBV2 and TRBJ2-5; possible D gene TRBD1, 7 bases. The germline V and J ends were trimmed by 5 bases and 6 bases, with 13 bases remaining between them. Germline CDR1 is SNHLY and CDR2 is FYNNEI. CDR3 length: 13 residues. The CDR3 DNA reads TGTGCCAGCAGTCCACAGGGGAGGAAGACCCAGTACTTC. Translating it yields CASSPQGRKTQYF.